The 10 T cell receptor beta chains listed next were all sequenced from one sample in a study of OX40 agonist ivuxolimab in advanced cancers. Profiled with immunoSEQ multiplex PCR; TCRdb holds only in-frame clones, not every one. The repertoire has about 73,000 clones, 80% to 95% of them found once; the top ten carry over 0.35%. The material sequenced was CD4+ or CD8+ T cells sorted from blood, taken in a trial of the OX40 agonist ivuxolimab. The source of these receptors is an adult with an advanced solid tumor such as melanoma, head and neck, liver or kidney cancer.

V and J are TRBV7-9 and TRBJ1-1; D perhaps matches TRBD1 (5 bases). From germline, CDR1 is SEHNR and CDR2 FQNEAQ (reference sequence). The CDR3 consists of 12 residues. V was pared by 2 bases and J by 7 bases, with 8 bases between. CDR3 region: CASSLIDSEAFF. CDR3 nucleotide sequence: TGTGCCAGCAGCTTAATAGACAGTGAAGCTTTCTTT. The entire variable domain, with the rest obtained from reference TRBV7-9 and TRBJ1-1, is as follows: DTGVSQNPRHKITKRGQNVTFRCDPISEHNRLYWYRQTLGQGPEFLTYFQNEAQLEKSRLLSDRFSAERPKGSFSTLEIQRTEQGDSAMYLCASSLIDSEAFFGQGTRLTVV.

J is TRBJ2-5 and V is TRBV29-1, with unresolved D. From germline, CDR1 is SQVTM and CDR2 ANQGSEA. CDR3 length: 13 residues. Trimming took off 1 base at V and 7 bases at J, with 13 bases between the two ends. CDR3 sequence reads: CSVEVSPSGTQYF. CDR3 DNA: TGCAGCGTTGAAGTCAGCCCATCGGGGACCCAGTACTTC.

This chain connects TRBV19 to TRBJ1-1, with D tentatively TRBD1 (5 bases). V dropped 5 bases and J dropped 7 bases, with 14 bases sitting between them. The germline CDR1 and CDR2 sequences are LNHDA and SQIVND (reference sequence). This CDR3 is 13 amino acids long. The CDR3 nucleotides read TGTGCCAGTAGTTATCGGACACCGGGTGAAGCTTTCTTT. Residues: CASSYRTPGEAFF.

The J gene is TRBJ1-4, the V gene TRBV11-2; unclear D gene. This CDR3 is 15 amino acids long. The germline V gene encodes CDR1 SGHAT and CDR2 FQNNGV. V was cut by 3 bases and J by 7 bases, with 15 bases left in between. The CDR3 region has the DNA TGTGCCAGCAGCTTCCGGGGTAGCGCGGGTGAAAAACTGTTTTTT. Translated: CASSFRGSAGEKLFF.

This clone was counted between two and nine times. This sequence joins TRBV10-1 and TRBJ2-1, with TRBD1 matching over 10 bases. Germline CDR1 is WNHNN and CDR2 is SYGVQD (reference sequence). V was pared by 1 base and J by 7 bases, with 7 bases of the junction left unmatched. The CDR3 runs 16 residues. CDR3 coding DNA: TGCGCCAGCAGTGAGTACGTGGGACAGGGGAAAAATGAGCAGTTCTTC. Residues: CASSEYVGQGKNEQFF.

The chain recombines TRBV27 with TRBJ2-7, with D possibly being TRBD2 (5 bases). Trimming stripped 4 bases from V and 3 bases from J, with 13 bases between. Germline CDR1 is MNHEY and CDR2 is SMNVEV (reference sequence). The CDR3 has 14 residues. DNA for the CDR3: TGTGCCAGCAGTTCCGGACTTCCAGGCTACGAGCAGTACTTC. This codes for CASSSGLPGYEQYF.

This chain connects TRBV7-9 to TRBJ1-2; D not resolved. Germline CDR1 is SEHNR and CDR2 is FQNEAQ (reference sequence). V was trimmed by 5 bases and J by 8 bases, leaving 21 bases between them. This CDR3 region has 15 residues. The CDR3 sequence: CASSHKETLPGGYTF. Here the CDR3 DNA reads TGTGCCAGCAGCCATAAAGAGACTCTACCGGGGGGCTACACCTTC.

This chain connects TRBV7-2 to TRBJ1-2; D perhaps matches TRBD1 (5 bases). The CDR3 sequence is 14 residues long. Trimming took 5 bases from V and 8 from J, leaving 18 bases between them. Germline CDR1 SGHTA, CDR2 FQGNSA. The CDR3 DNA sequence: TGTGCCAGCAGCCCCCCGGGTGGGGGAAGGGGCTACACCTTC. The encoded protein is CASSPPGGGRGYTF.

The chain couples TRBV19 to TRBJ2-6; the D gene is possibly TRBD1 (6 bases). Germline CDR1 is LNHDA and CDR2 is SQIVND (reference sequence). Trimming cost V 6 bases and J 1 base, with 16 bases left between them. CDR3 length: 17 amino acids. CDR3 sequence reads: CASRPLTGGSGANVLTF. Written as DNA, the CDR3 is TGTGCCAGTAGACCACTGACAGGAGGATCTGGGGCCAACGTCCTGACTTTC.

This clone was recorded once. The chain recombines TRBV9 with TRBJ1-2; 7 bases agree with TRBD1. Germline V lookup: CDR1 SGDLS, CDR2 YYNGEE. Trimming cost V 0 bases and J 7 bases; bases outside gene matches: 6. The CDR3 is 14 amino acids. Here the CDR3 DNA reads TGTGCCAGCAGCGTAGAGAAGGGGGCGTTTGGCTACACCTTC. Translated: CASSVEKGAFGYTF. The whole variable domain, filled in from reference TRBV9 and TRBJ1-2, reads DSGVTQTPKHLITATGQRVTLRCSPRSGDLSVYWYQQSLDQGLQFLIQYYNGEERAKGNILERFSAQQFPDLHSELNLSSLELGDSALYFCASSVEKGAFGYTFGSGTRLTVV.